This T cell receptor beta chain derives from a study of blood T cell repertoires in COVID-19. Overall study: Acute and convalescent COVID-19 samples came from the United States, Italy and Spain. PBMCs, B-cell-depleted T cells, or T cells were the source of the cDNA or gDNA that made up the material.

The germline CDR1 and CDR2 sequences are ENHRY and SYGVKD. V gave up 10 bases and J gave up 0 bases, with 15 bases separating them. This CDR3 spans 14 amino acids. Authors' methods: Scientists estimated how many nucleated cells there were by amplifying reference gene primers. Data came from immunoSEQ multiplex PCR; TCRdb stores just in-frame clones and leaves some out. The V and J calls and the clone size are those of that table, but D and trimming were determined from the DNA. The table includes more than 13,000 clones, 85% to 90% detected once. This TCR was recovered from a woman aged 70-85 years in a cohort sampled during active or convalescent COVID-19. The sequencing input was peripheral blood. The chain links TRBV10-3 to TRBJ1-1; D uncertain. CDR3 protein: CATGGAALNTEAFF. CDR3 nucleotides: TGTGCCACCGGTGGCGCGGCCTTGAACACTGAAGCTTTCTTT.